This T cell receptor beta chain originates from a study of T-cell memory formation after mild COVID-19. Study overall: TCR clusters were mostly donor specific.

Study outcomes and limitations: Clones that contracted clustered mainly in CM and EM if CD4+ and in EMRA if CD8+. Cross-reactive memory appears to have joined, as suggested by some responding clones showing up in pre-infection memory. Contracting clones, day 15 to 85, had balanced CD4/CD8, and later expanders favored CD4+.

The CDR3 consists of 13 residues. Per the germline V gene, CDR1 is MNHNY and CDR2 is SVGAGI (reference sequence). V shed 2 bases and J shed 8 bases, with 12 bases lying between them. This clonotype has only one observation. Its antigen is unidentified. TCRdb itself ran the 5' RACE reads through MiXCR, one entry per CDR3 protein. The table has 350,000 to 550,000 distinct CDR3 sequences, roughly 17% seen once. Specimen: PBMCs or a T cell subset sorted from them (not recorded which). This clonotype was sampled from a man between 18 and 29 years old who had mild COVID-19 (a few samples of this study predate the infection). Cell type and time point are not known. The rearrangement links TRBV6-6 to TRBJ1-2; D not certain. Written as DNA, the CDR3 is TGTGCCAGCAGTTACGTTGGCTCTCTGGGCTACACCTTC. Translated, it gives CASSYVGSLGYTF.